Below are 30 T cell receptor beta chains sequenced from a single sample in a study of T cell responses to AZD1222 COVID-19 vaccine. Here immunoSEQ multiplex PCR was the method, and the copy in TCRdb shows in-frame clones only, minus some. The sample has about 170,000 clones, approximately 90% seen once. The input for sequencing was peripheral blood, taken on day 0 of AZD1222 vaccination. These receptor sequences come from an adult in good health.

CDR3 nucleotide sequence: TGTGCCAGCAGCGTACGCCCTTACAGAGGGTTAGATACGCAGTATTTT. Its protein is CASSVRPYRGLDTQYF. The rearrangement joins TRBV11-2 to TRBJ2-3; D may be TRBD2 (5 bases). Germline lookup yields CDR1 SGHAT and CDR2 FQNNGV. V was clipped by 5 bases and J by 5 bases, with 20 bases between them. CDR3 size: 16 residues.

The chain is built from TRBV12-3 or TRBV12-4 and TRBJ1-4; TRBD1 matches 7 bases. J was trimmed by 8 bases and V by 6 bases; bases with no gene match: 6. The CDR3 totals 13 residues. CDR3 bases: TGTGCCAGCAGCCACGACAGGGTGGAAAAACTGTTTTTT. It codes for CASSHDRVEKLFF.

The J gene is TRBJ1-6, the V gene TRBV21-1; the DNA was not used to check the table's D call, TRBD1. TRBV21-1 is a pseudogene locus. The length of the CDR3 is 15 residues. The CDR3 here is CASSKGEEGALPLHF. Written as DNA, the CDR3 is TGTGCCAGCAGCAAAGGAGAGGAGGGGGCCTTACCCCTCCACTTT.

The chain joins TRBV14 to TRBJ2-7; D unclear. The CDR3 consists of 13 residues. V was trimmed by 4 bases and J by 6 bases, leaving 13 bases between them. Per the germline V gene, CDR1 is SGHDN and CDR2 is FVKESK. In DNA, the CDR3 is TGTGCCAGCAGCCCGGCAGGAGCGCTCGAGCAGTACTTC. Encoded protein: CASSPAGALEQYF.

V is TRBV28 and J is TRBJ1-2; D is possibly TRBD1 (5 bases). This CDR3 is 13 amino acids long. CDR1 MDHEN and CDR2 SYDVKM come from the germline V gene. Trimming shortened V by 5 bases and J by 8 bases, and 15 bases separated the two germline ends. CDR3 DNA sequence: TGTGCCAGCAGTCCCAACAGGCACGGGGGCTACACCTTC. Amino acids: CASSPNRHGGYTF.

This chain joins TRBV28 and TRBJ2-3; 7 positions agree with TRBD2. CDR1 and CDR2 (germline): MDHEN, SYDVKM. The length of the CDR3 is 15 residues. V was pared by 3 bases and J by 2 bases, with 5 bases of the junction left unmatched. CDR3 sequence (DNA): TGTGCCAGCAGTTTTACAGCGGGAACCACAGATACGCAGTATTTT. This encodes CASSFTAGTTDTQYF. The variable domain in full, completed from reference TRBV28 and TRBJ2-3, reads DVKVTQSSRYLVKRTGEKVFLECVQDMDHENMFWYRQDPGLGLRLIYFSYDVKMKEKGDIPEGYSVSREKKERFSLILESASTNQTSMYLCASSFTAGTTDTQYFGPGTRLTVL.

This clone came up a few times. The chain has TRBV29-1 and TRBJ2-3, with no clear D. Per the germline V gene, CDR1 is SQVTM and CDR2 is ANQGSEA. V lost 5 bases and J 0 bases, leaving 6 bases between the germline ends. This CDR3 has 12 amino acids. As DNA, the CDR3 is TGCAGCGTTCGCAGTAGCACAGATACGCAGTATTTT. Protein: CSVRSSTDTQYF.

This chain uses TRBV15 with TRBJ2-5; D not certain. The CDR3 loop spans 18 amino acids. Germline V CDR1 and CDR2: LNHNV, YYDKDF (reference sequence). With 3 bases removed from V and 2 bases from J, the gap between germline ends came to 22 bases. The chain's CDR3 is CATSRRIGVGSQQETQYF. CDR3 nucleotide sequence: TGTGCCACCAGCAGGAGAATTGGGGTGGGCAGCCAACAAGAGACCCAGTACTTC.

The chain combines TRBV5-1 with TRBJ1-2; perhaps TRBD1 as D (5 bases). This CDR3 region has 13 residues. CDR1 is SGHRS and CDR2 is YFSETQ in the germline V gene. Trimming removed 3 bases from V and 8 bases from J, with 14 bases in between. The DNA of the CDR3 is TGCGCCAGCAGCTGGGGCGGGGCTCTCGGCTACACCTTC. Translating it yields CASSWGGALGYTF.

The chain is built from TRBV9 and TRBJ1-6; no clear D gene. The V end lost 0 bases, the J end lost 7 bases, and 11 bases lay between the germline ends. The CDR3 loop spans 15 amino acids. Germline V lookup: CDR1 SGDLS, CDR2 YYNGEE. DNA for the CDR3: TGTGCCAGCAGCGTAGAATGGGTACCAAATTCACCCCTCCACTTT. Protein sequence: CASSVEWVPNSPLHF.

This clone showed up just once. CDR3 in DNA: TGTGCCAGCAGCCGGTTGGCTAGCGGGGGGGCCCGGTACTACGAGCAGTACTTC. Amino acid sequence: CASSRLASGGARYYEQYF. The chain couples TRBV11-3 to TRBJ2-7; 12 nucleotides line up with TRBD2. The CDR3 consists of 18 residues. V shed 5 bases, J shed 3 bases, and the junction held 14 bases outside the gene matches. CDR1 is SGHNT and CDR2 is YENEEA in the germline V gene.

V gene TRBV19 combines with J gene TRBJ2-1; TRBD1 aligns across 12 bases. After removal of 2 bases from V and 7 bases from J, the junction contained 15 bases not matched to a gene. Germline values: CDR1 LNHDA, CDR2 SQIVND (reference sequence). The CDR3 consists of 19 residues. The CDR3 loop reads CASSILIKTGTGGGNEQFF. For the CDR3, the DNA is TGTGCCAGTAGTATATTAATAAAAACCGGGACAGGGGGCGGAAATGAGCAGTTCTTC.

The V gene is TRBV4-2, the J gene TRBJ2-5, with 8 positions matching TRBD2. The CDR3 has 13 residues. J was trimmed by 1 base and V by 8 bases; bases with no gene match: 3. Germline CDR1 is LGHNA and CDR2 is YNFKEQ. Here the CDR3 reads CASRSGAQETQYF. DNA for the CDR3: TGTGCCAGCCGTAGCGGGGCCCAAGAGACCCAGTACTTC.

This sequence joins TRBV28 and TRBJ1-2; D gene uncertain. The V gene's germline CDR1 is MDHEN and CDR2 SYDVKM. The V end was cut by 5 bases, the J end by 1 base, with 14 bases between. The CDR3 has 15 residues. CDR3 DNA: TGTGCCAGCAGTGTTGAGGGATTAGGTAACTATGGCTACACCTTC. It codes for CASSVEGLGNYGYTF.

V is TRBV5-4 and J is TRBJ2-7, with 10 nucleotides matching TRBD1. Germline loops: CDR1 SGHNT, CDR2 YYREEE (reference sequence). The CDR3 runs 14 residues. V gave up 6 bases and J gave up 3 bases; unmatched junction bases: 6. The CDR3 DNA is TGTGCCAGCACCTCCGGGACAGGGGTCTACGAGCAGTACTTC. It codes for CASTSGTGVYEQYF.

This chain uses TRBV19 with TRBJ1-5; TRBD1 is a possible D gene (6 bases). The germline CDR1 and CDR2 sequences are LNHDA and SQIVND (reference sequence). V lost 4 bases to trimming and J lost 0 bases, with 10 bases between them. The CDR3 covers 15 residues. In nucleotides, the CDR3 is TGTGCCAGTAGTAAAGGACAGTATAGCAATCAGCCCCAGCATTTT. Translated, it gives CASSKGQYSNQPQHF. The whole variable domain, remainder taken from reference TRBV19 and TRBJ1-5, is DGGITQSPKYLFRKEGQNVTLSCEQNLNHDAMYWYRQDPGQGLRLIYYSQIVNDFQKGDIAEGYSVSREKKESFPLTVTSAQKNPTAFYLCASSKGQYSNQPQHFGDGTRLSIL.

This chain joins TRBV28 and TRBJ1-6; D gene ambiguous. The V and J ends lost 10 bases and 5 bases respectively, with 9 bases between them. The CDR3 totals 12 residues. Germline V gene sequence: CDR1 MDHEN, CDR2 SYDVKM. The CDR3 reads CANAGNNSPLHF. The CDR3 DNA follows: TGTGCCAACGCGGGGAATAATTCACCCCTCCACTTT. The full variable domain, with the rest looked up from reference TRBV28 and TRBJ1-6, is DVKVTQSSRYLVKRTGEKVFLECVQDMDHENMFWYRQDPGLGLRLIYFSYDVKMKEKGDIPEGYSVSREKKERFSLILESASTNQTSMYLCANAGNNSPLHFGNGTRLTVT.

The rearrangement uses TRBV18 and TRBJ1-1; D is possibly TRBD1 (5 bases). V was trimmed by 3 bases and J by 5 bases, leaving 10 bases between them. The CDR3 sequence is 13 residues long. Germline values: CDR1 KGHSH, CDR2 LQKENI. CDR3 nucleotide sequence: TGTGCCAGCTCACCTCCAGGGTGGACTGAAGCTTTCTTT. It encodes CASSPPGWTEAFF.

V usage is TRBV27 and J usage is TRBJ1-1; D remains ambiguous. CDR3 length: 13 amino acids. The germline gives CDR1 MNHEY, CDR2 SMNVEV (reference sequence). V was cut by 3 bases and J by 3 bases, with 8 bases left in between. CDR3 region: CASSFGIHTEAFF. Here the CDR3 DNA reads TGTGCCAGCAGTTTCGGGATACACACTGAAGCTTTCTTT.

The V gene is TRBV7-8, the J gene TRBJ1-2; D is perhaps TRBD1 (5 bases). V lost 5 bases to trimming and J lost 4 bases, with 17 bases between them. CDR1 and CDR2 from the germline V gene are SGHVS and FQNEAQ. This CDR3 is built from 15 residues. The CDR3 protein is CASSPPTVDSYGYTF. CDR3 DNA sequence: TGTGCCAGCAGCCCCCCGACAGTGGATTCCTATGGCTACACCTTC.

The chain is built from TRBV5-6 and TRBJ1-6; no clear D. CDR3 size: 13 residues. Trimming stripped 7 bases from V and 6 bases from J, with 11 bases between. Germline V gene data show CDR1 as SGHDT and CDR2 as YYEEEE. The CDR3 DNA sequence: TGTGCCAGCGGCGACGGAATTAATTCACCCCTCCACTTT. It yields the protein CASGDGINSPLHF.

The chain links TRBV27 to TRBJ2-1, with a tentative D call TRBD1 (7 bases). V shed 3 bases and J shed 8 bases, with 17 bases lying between them. CDR1 and CDR2 (germline): MNHEY, SMNVEV (reference sequence). This CDR3 has 15 residues. In DNA, the CDR3 is TGTGCCAGCAGTTTCACCCAGGGGGGACTCGATGAGCAGTTCTTC. Translated: CASSFTQGGLDEQFF.

This chain links TRBV4-3 with TRBJ1-2; D remains unclear. From germline, CDR1 is LGHNA and CDR2 YSLEER. Trimming pared 4 bases from V and 2 bases from J, leaving 11 bases between. The CDR3 totals 14 residues. CDR3 loop: CASSLGEGNYGYTF. The CDR3 nucleotides read TGCGCCAGCAGCCTTGGGGAGGGAAACTATGGCTACACCTTC.

J is TRBJ1-2 and V is TRBV7-8; D may be TRBD1 (5 bases). Trimming cost V 5 bases and J 10 bases, with 14 bases left between them. The CDR3 has 12 residues. CDR1 SGHVS and CDR2 FQNEAQ come from the germline V gene. CDR3 in amino acids: CASSQGAQDYTF. Written as DNA, the CDR3 is TGTGCCAGCAGCCAAGGGGCCCAGGACTACACCTTC. Full variable domain (outside the CDR3, taken from reference TRBV7-8 and TRBJ1-2): GAGVSQSPRYKVAKRGQDVALRCDPISGHVSLFWYQQALGQGPEFLTYFQNEAQLDKSGLPSDRFFAERPEGSVSTLKIQRTQQEDSAVYLCASSQGAQDYTFGSGTRLTVV.

The chain employs TRBV5-1 and TRBJ2-7; 8 bases map to TRBD2. V gave up 0 bases and J gave up 2 bases; unmatched junction bases: 4. The CDR3 runs to 15 residues. Germline V gives CDR1 SGHRS, CDR2 YFSETQ. The CDR3 sequence is CASSLGGTRPYEQYF. In DNA form, the CDR3 reads TGCGCCAGCAGCTTGGGCGGGACTAGACCCTACGAGCAGTACTTC.

This chain uses TRBV4-1 with TRBJ2-7, with TRBD1 as a possible D gene (6 bases). CDR1 and CDR2 from the germline V gene are MGHRA and YSYEKL. CDR3 length equals 16 residues. V was trimmed by 2 bases and J by 0 bases, leaving 14 bases between them. CDR3 loop: CASSQPYRDGSYEQYF. The CDR3 DNA is TGCGCCAGCAGCCAACCATACAGGGACGGCTCCTACGAGCAGTACTTC.

The chain joins TRBV6-5 to TRBJ1-6, with 7 bases fitting TRBD1. J lost 8 bases, V lost 6 bases, and 7 bases had no gene match. Per germline, CDR1 MNHEY and CDR2 SVGAGI. This CDR3 spans 14 amino acids. In DNA, the CDR3 is TGTGCCAGCAGGAGGGACAGCCTGGATTCACCCCTCCACTTT. This translates into CASRRDSLDSPLHF.

This chain uses TRBV3-1 (or the pseudogene TRBV3-2) with TRBJ2-3, with D hard to call. The ends were cut back, 3 bases at V and 0 bases at J, with 4 bases in the middle. The CDR3 contains 13 residues. CDR1 and CDR2 from the germline V gene are LGHDT and YNNKEL (reference sequence). This CDR3 reads CASSHPSTDTQYF. In DNA form, the CDR3 reads TGTGCCAGCAGCCATCCTAGCACAGATACGCAGTATTTT.

The rearrangement links TRBV10-3 to TRBJ2-2, with D perhaps matching TRBD1 or TRBD2 (7 bases each). Trimming pared 3 bases from V and 5 bases from J, leaving 16 bases between. CDR3 length: 16 residues. CDR1 is ENHRY, CDR2 SYGVKD, per germline. Here the CDR3 DNA reads TGTGCCATCAGTGACTGGGGGCAGGGGGGGACCGGGGAGCTGTTTTTT. Protein: CAISDWGQGGTGELFF.

V usage is TRBV4-2 and J usage is TRBJ2-5, with a tentative D call TRBD1 (6 bases). The germline V gene has CDR1 LGHNA and CDR2 YNFKEQ. Trimming removed 4 bases at V and 4 bases at J, with 16 bases between. The CDR3 extends over 15 amino acids. In nucleotides, the CDR3 is TGTGCCAGCAGCCGTTCAACAGGGAAGGGAGAGACCCAGTACTTC. Protein product: CASSRSTGKGETQYF.